A single sample is the source of the 2 T cell receptor beta chains below, sequenced in a study of cytomegalovirus exposure and HLA in healthy donors. Use of 60 Vbeta and 13 Jbeta primers characterized the PCR. Here immunoSEQ multiplex PCR was the method, and the copy in TCRdb shows in-frame clones only, minus some. Of about 180,000 clones in the sample, over 75% were seen once. The source material was PBMCs. These receptors were obtained from a woman aged 45-65 years in good health and CMV-seronegative.

This clone was counted a single time. The chain links TRBV5-4 to TRBJ2-1, with 11 bases matching TRBD1. This CDR3 has 15 residues. J was trimmed by 6 bases and V by 3 bases; bases with no gene match: 5. CDR1 is SGHNT, CDR2 YYREEE, per germline (reference sequence). The CDR3 DNA reads TGTGCCAGCAGCTCGGGACAGGGGGGCCTCAATGAGCAGTTCTTC. Translating gives CASSSGQGGLNEQFF. Together with reference TRBV5-4 and TRBJ2-1, the CDR3 gives the full variable domain: ETGVTQSPTHLIKTRGQQVTLRCSSQSGHNTVSWYQQALGQGPQFIFQYYREEENGRGNFPPRFSGLQFPNYSSELNVNALELDDSALYLCASSSGQGGLNEQFFGPGTRLTVL.

The chain joins TRBV27 to TRBJ1-1, with TRBD1 matching over 9 bases. The V gene's germline CDR1 is MNHEY and CDR2 SMNVEV (reference sequence). The CDR3 covers 18 residues. V lost 5 bases, J lost 3 bases, and 16 bases stayed unmatched. The CDR3 spells CASSPQTGGIKFHTEAFF. CDR3 DNA sequence: TGTGCCAGCAGTCCGCAGACAGGGGGAATAAAGTTCCACACTGAAGCTTTCTTT.